This T cell receptor beta chain was identified in a study of blood T cell repertoires in COVID-19. Study-wide context: T cells, B-cell-depleted T cells, or PBMCs supplied cDNA or gDNA.

The repertoire was sequenced with immunoSEQ multiplex PCR; TCRdb's copy has only in-frame clones and lacks some. The sample includes about 270,000 clones, around 93% of them seen just once. Exposed enrollees had met someone with a PCR-confirmed or clinician-diagnosed COVID-19 case at some point within the 2 weeks before study entry. The CDR3 extends over 15 amino acids. CDR1 is SGHRS and CDR2 is YFSETQ in the germline V gene. V was pared by 4 bases and J by 0 bases, with 11 bases between. V is TRBV5-1 and J is TRBJ2-1; D ambiguous. Material for sequencing was PBMCs or T cells enriched from blood (not recorded which). This TCR was recovered from a man aged 35-49 years who had been exposed to COVID-19. The CDR3 DNA follows: TGCGCCAGCAGCCGACATAAAAGCTCCTACAATGAGCAGTTCTTC. Protein product: CASSRHKSSYNEQFF.